The clone carrying this TCR beta chain appeared a single time. TCRdb keeps only in-frame clones here, not all; method: immunoSEQ multiplex PCR. The data hold approximately 150,000 clones, with roughly 90% observed a single time. The data originate from a study of control samples from healthy donors and cancer patients. Trimming cost V 0 bases and J 0 bases, with 9 bases left between them. Germline lookup yields CDR1 PRHDT and CDR2 FYEKMQ (reference sequence). The CDR3 runs 16 residues. Input material: blood. The TCR originated in a woman aged 25 to 39 in good health. The rearrangement uses TRBV13 and TRBJ1-3; unclear D gene. Written as DNA, the CDR3 is TGTGCCAGCAGCTTAGGTACCGGGTACTCTGGAAACACCATATATTTT. Translated: CASSLGTGYSGNTIYF.